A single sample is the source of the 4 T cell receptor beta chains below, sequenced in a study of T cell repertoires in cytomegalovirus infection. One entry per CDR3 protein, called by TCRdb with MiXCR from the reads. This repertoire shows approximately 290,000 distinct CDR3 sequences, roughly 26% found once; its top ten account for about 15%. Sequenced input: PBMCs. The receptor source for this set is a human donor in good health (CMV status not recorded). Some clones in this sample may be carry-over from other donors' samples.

The CDR3 region has the DNA TGTGCCAGCTCACCTTTTCCTATTCCGAGTGAGCAGTTCTTC. It codes for CASSPFPIPSEQFF. This sequence joins TRBV18 and TRBJ2-1; D is undetermined. CDR3 length equals 14 residues. V gave up 3 bases and J gave up 9 bases, with 15 bases separating them. Germline V gene lookup returns CDR1 KGHSH and CDR2 LQKENI.

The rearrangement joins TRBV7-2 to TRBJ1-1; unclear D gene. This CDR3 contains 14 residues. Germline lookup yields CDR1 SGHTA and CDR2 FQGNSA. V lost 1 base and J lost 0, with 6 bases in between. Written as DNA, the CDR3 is TGTGCCAGCAGCTTAGATGTGGTGAACACTGAAGCTTTCTTT. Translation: CASSLDVVNTEAFF.

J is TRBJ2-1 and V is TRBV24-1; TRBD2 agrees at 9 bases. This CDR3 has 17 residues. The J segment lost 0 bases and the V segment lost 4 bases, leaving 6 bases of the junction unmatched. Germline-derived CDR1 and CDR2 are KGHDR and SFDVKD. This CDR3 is CATSDRLAASSYNEQFF. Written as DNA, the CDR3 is TGTGCCACCAGTGACCGACTAGCGGCCAGCTCCTACAATGAGCAGTTCTTC.

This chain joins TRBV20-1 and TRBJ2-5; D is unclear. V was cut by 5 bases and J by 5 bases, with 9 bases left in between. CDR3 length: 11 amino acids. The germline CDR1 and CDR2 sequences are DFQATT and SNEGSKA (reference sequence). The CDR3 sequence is CSAPSQETQYF. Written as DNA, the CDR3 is TGCAGTGCTCCGTCCCAGGAGACCCAGTACTTC.